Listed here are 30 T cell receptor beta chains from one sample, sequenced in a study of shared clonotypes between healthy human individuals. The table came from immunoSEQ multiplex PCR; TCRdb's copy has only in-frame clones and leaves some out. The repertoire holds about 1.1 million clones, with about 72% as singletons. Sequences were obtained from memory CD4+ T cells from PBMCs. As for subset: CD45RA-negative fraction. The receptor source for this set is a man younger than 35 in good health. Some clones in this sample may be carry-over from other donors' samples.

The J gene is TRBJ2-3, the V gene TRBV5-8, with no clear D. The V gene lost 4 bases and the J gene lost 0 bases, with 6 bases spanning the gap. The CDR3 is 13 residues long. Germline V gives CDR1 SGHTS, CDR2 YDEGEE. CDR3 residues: CASSRLSTDTQYF. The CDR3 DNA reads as TGTGCCAGCAGCCGACTGAGCACAGATACGCAGTATTTT.

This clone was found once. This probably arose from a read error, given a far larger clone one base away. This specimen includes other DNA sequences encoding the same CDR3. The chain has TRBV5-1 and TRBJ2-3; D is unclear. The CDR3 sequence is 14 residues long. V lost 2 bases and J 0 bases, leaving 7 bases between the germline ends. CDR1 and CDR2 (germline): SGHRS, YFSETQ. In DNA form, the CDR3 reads TGCGCCAGCAGCTTTGGTGGTAGCACAGATACGCAGTATTTT. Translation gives CASSFGGSTDTQYF.

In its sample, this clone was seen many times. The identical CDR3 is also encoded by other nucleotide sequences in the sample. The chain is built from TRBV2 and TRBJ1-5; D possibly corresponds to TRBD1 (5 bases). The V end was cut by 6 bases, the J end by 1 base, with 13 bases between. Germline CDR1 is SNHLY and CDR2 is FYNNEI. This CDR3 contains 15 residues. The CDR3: CASSDQGRSNQPQHF. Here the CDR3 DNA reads TGTGCCAGCAGCGATCAGGGACGCAGCAATCAGCCCCAGCATTTT. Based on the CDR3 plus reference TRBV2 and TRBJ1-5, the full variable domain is EPEVTQTPSHQVTQMGQEVILRCVPISNHLYFYWYRQILGQKVEFLVSFYNNEISEKSEIFDDQFSVERPDGSNFTLKIRSTKLEDSAMYFCASSDQGRSNQPQHFGDGTRLSIL.

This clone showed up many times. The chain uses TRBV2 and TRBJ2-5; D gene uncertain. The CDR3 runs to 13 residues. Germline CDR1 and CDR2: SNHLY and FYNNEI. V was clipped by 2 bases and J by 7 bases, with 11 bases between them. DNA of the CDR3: TGTGCCAGCAGTGAATCAGGCGGTGGGACCCAGTACTTC. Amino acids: CASSESGGGTQYF.

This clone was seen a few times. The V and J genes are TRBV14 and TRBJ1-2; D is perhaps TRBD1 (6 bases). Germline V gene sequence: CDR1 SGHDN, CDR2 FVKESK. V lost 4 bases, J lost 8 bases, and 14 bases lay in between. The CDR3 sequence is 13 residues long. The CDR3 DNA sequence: TGTGCCAGCAGCCTAGGGGGGACGGGCGGCTACACCTTC. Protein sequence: CASSLGGTGGYTF.

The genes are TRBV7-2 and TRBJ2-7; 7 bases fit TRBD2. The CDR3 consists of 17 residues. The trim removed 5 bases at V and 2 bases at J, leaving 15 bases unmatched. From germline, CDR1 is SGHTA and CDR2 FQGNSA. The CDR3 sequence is CASSPRERGFGTYEQYF. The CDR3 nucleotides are TGTGCCAGCAGCCCGAGAGAGCGGGGCTTCGGAACCTACGAGCAGTACTTC.

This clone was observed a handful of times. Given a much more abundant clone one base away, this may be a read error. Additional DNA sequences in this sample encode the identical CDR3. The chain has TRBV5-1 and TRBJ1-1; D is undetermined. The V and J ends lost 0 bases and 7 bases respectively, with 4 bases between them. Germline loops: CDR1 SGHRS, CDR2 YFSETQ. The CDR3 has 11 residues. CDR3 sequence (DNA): TGCGCCAGCAGCTTGGCGGGTGAAGCTTTCTTT. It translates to CASSLAGEAFF. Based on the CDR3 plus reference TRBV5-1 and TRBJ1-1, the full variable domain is KAGVTQTPRYLIKTRGQQVTLSCSPISGHRSVSWYQQTPGQGLQFLFEYFSETQRNKGNFPGRFSGRQFSNSRSEMNVSTLELGDSALYLCASSLAGEAFFGQGTRLTVV.

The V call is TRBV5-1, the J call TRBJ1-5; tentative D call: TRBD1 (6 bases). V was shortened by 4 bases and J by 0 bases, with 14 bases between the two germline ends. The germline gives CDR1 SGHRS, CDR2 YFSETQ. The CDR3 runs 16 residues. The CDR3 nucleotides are TGCGCCAGCAGCGAGACAGGTAGTTTTAGCAATCAGCCCCAGCATTTT. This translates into CASSETGSFSNQPQHF.

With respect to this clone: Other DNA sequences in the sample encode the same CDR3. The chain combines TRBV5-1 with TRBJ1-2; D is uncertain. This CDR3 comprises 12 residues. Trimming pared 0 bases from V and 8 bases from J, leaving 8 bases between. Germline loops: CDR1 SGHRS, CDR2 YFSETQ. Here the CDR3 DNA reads TGCGCCAGCAGCTTGGGGACTGGAGGCTACACCTTC. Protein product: CASSLGTGGYTF.

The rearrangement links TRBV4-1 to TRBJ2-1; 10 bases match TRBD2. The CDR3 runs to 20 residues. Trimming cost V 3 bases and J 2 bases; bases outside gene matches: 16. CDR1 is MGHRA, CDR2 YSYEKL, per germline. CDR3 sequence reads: CASSQGALAGSARPYNEQFF. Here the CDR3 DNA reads TGCGCCAGCAGCCAGGGGGCACTAGCGGGGAGTGCCCGACCCTACAATGAGCAGTTCTTC.

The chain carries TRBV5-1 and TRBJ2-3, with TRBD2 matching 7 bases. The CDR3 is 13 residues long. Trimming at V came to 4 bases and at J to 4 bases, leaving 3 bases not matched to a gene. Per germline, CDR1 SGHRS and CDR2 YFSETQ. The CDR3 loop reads CASSPSGADTQYF. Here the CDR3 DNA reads TGCGCCAGCAGCCCGAGCGGGGCAGATACGCAGTATTTT. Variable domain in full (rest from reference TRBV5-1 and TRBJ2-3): KAGVTQTPRYLIKTRGQQVTLSCSPISGHRSVSWYQQTPGQGLQFLFEYFSETQRNKGNFPGRFSGRQFSNSRSEMNVSTLELGDSALYLCASSPSGADTQYFGPGTRLTVL.

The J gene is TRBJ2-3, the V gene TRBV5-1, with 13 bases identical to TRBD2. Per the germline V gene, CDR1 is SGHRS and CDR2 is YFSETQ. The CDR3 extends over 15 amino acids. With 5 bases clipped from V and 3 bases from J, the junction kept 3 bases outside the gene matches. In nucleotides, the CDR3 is TGCGCCAGCAGGGAGGGACTAGCGGGAACAGATACGCAGTATTTT. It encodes CASREGLAGTDTQYF.

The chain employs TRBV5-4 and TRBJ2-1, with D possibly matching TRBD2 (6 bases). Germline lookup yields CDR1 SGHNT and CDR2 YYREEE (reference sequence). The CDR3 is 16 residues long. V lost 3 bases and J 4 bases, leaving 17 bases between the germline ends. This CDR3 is CASSSGVGGLYNEQFF. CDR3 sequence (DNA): TGTGCCAGCAGCTCGGGGGTGGGCGGACTTTACAATGAGCAGTTCTTC.

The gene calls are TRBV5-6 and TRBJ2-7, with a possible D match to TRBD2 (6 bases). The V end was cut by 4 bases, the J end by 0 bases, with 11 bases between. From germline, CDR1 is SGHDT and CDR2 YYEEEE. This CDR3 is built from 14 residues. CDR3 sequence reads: CASSLRDFSYEQYF. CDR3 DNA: TGTGCCAGCAGCCTCCGGGACTTCTCCTACGAGCAGTACTTC.

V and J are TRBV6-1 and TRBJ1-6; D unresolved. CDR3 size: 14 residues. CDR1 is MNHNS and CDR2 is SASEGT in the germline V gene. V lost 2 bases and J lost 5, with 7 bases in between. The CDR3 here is CASSERGDNSPLHF. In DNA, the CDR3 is TGTGCCAGCAGTGAACGTGGGGATAATTCACCCCTCCACTTT.

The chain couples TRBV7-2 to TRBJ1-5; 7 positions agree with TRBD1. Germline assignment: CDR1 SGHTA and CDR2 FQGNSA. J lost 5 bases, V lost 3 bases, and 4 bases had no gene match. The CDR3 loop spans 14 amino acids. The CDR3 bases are TGTGCCAGCAGCTTTGACAGGGAGTATCAGCCCCAGCATTTT. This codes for CASSFDREYQPQHF. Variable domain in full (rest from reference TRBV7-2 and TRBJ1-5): GAGVSQSPSNKVTEKGKDVELRCDPISGHTALYWYRQSLGQGLEFLIYFQGNSAPDKSGLPSDRFSAERTGGSVSTLTIQRTQQEDSAVYLCASSFDREYQPQHFGDGTRLSIL.

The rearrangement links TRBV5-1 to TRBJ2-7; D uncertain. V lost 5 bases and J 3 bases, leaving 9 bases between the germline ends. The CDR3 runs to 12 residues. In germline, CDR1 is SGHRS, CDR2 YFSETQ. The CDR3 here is CASRAVNYEQYF. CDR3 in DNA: TGCGCCAGCAGGGCCGTGAACTACGAGCAGTACTTC. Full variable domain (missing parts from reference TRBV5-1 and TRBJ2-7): KAGVTQTPRYLIKTRGQQVTLSCSPISGHRSVSWYQQTPGQGLQFLFEYFSETQRNKGNFPGRFSGRQFSNSRSEMNVSTLELGDSALYLCASRAVNYEQYFGPGTRLTVT.

Written as DNA, the CDR3 is TGTGCCAGCTCACCTTCAGGGACCGAAGATACGCAGTATTTT. This gives the protein CASSPSGTEDTQYF. The chain links TRBV18 to TRBJ2-3; D may be TRBD1 or TRBD2 (5 bases each). Trimming shortened V by 3 bases and J by 5 bases, and 12 bases separated the two germline ends. The CDR3 is made up of 14 amino acids. CDR1 and CDR2 from the germline V gene are KGHSH and LQKENI.

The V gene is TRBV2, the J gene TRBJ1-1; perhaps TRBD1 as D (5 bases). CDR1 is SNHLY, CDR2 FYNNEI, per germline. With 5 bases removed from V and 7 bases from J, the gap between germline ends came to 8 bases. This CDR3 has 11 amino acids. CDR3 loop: CASSYDSEAFF. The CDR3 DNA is TGTGCCAGCAGTTACGACAGTGAAGCTTTCTTT.

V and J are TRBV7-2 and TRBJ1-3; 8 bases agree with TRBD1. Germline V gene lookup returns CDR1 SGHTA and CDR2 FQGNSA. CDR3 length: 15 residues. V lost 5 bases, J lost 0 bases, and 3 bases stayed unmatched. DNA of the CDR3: TGTGCCAGCAGCCGACAGGGGACCTCTGGAAACACCATATATTTT. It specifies CASSRQGTSGNTIYF.

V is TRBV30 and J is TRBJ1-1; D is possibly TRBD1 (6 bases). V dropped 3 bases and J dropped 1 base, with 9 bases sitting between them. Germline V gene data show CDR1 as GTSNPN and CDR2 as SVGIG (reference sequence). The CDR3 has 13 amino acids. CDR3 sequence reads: CAWSGGENTEAFF. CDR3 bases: TGTGCCTGGAGCGGGGGCGAGAACACTGAAGCTTTCTTT. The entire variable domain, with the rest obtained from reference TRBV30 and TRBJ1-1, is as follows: SQTIHQWPATLVQPVGSPLSLECTVEGTSNPNLYWYRQAAGRGLQLLFYSVGIGQISSEVPQNLSASRPQDRQFILSSKKLLLSDSGFYLCAWSGGENTEAFFGQGTRLTVV.

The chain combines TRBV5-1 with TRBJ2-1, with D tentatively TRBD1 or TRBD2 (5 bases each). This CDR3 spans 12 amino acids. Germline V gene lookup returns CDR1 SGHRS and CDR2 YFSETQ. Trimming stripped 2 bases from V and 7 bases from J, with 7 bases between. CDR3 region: CASSFWGNEQFF. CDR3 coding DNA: TGCGCCAGCAGCTTTTGGGGGAATGAGCAGTTCTTC.

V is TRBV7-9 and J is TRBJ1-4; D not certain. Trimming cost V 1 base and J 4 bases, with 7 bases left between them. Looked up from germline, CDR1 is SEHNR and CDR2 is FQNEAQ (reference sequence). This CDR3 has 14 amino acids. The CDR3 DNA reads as TGTGCCAGCAGCTTAGGGGGTTATAATGAAAAACTGTTTTTT. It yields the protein CASSLGGYNEKLFF. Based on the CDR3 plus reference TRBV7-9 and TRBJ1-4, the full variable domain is DTGVSQNPRHKITKRGQNVTFRCDPISEHNRLYWYRQTLGQGPEFLTYFQNEAQLEKSRLLSDRFSAERPKGSFSTLEIQRTEQGDSAMYLCASSLGGYNEKLFFGSGTQLSVL.

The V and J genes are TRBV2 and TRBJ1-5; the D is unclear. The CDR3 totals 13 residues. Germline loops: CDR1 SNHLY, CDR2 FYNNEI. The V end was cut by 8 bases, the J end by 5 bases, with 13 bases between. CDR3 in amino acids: CASGTDPHQPQHF. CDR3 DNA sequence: TGTGCCAGCGGAACAGACCCCCATCAGCCCCAGCATTTT.

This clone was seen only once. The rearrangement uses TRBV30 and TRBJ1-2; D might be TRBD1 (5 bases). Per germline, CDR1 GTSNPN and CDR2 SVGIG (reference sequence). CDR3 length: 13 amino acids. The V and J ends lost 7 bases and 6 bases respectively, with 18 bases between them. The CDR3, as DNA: TGTGCCTTAGGGGCTGAGGGCACTGATGGCTACACCTTC. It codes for CALGAEGTDGYTF.

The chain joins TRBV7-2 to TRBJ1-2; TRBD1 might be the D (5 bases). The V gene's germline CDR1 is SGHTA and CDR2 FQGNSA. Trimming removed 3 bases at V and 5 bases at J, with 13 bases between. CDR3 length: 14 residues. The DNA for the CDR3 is TGTGCCAGCAGCTTGAGGCGGGGCGGATATGGCTACACCTTC. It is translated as CASSLRRGGYGYTF. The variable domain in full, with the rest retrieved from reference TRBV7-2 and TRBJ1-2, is GAGVSQSPSNKVTEKGKDVELRCDPISGHTALYWYRQSLGQGLEFLIYFQGNSAPDKSGLPSDRFSAERTGGSVSTLTIQRTQQEDSAVYLCASSLRRGGYGYTFGSGTRLTVV.

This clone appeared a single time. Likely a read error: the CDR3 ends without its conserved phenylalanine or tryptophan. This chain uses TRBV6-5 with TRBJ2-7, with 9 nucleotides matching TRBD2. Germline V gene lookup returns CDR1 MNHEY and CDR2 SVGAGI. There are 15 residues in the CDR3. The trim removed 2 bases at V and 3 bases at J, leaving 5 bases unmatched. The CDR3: CASSYTVTSGYEQYL. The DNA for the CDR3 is TGTGCCAGCAGTTACACCGTGACTAGCGGCTACGAGCAGTACCTC.

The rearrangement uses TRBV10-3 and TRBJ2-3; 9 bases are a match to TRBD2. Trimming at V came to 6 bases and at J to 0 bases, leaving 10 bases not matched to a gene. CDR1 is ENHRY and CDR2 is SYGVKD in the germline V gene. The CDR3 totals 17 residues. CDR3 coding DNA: TGTGCCATCAGCCGACTAGCGGAGGGAACTAGCACAGATACGCAGTATTTT. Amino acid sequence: CAISRLAEGTSTDTQYF.

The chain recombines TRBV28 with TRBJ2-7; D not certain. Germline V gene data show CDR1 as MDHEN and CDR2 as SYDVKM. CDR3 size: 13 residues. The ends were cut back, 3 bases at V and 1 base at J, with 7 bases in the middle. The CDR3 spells CASSLVASYEQYF. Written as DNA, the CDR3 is TGTGCCAGCAGTTTGGTGGCGTCCTACGAGCAGTACTTC. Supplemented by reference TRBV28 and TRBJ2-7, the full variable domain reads DVKVTQSSRYLVKRTGEKVFLECVQDMDHENMFWYRQDPGLGLRLIYFSYDVKMKEKGDIPEGYSVSREKKERFSLILESASTNQTSMYLCASSLVASYEQYFGPGTRLTVT.

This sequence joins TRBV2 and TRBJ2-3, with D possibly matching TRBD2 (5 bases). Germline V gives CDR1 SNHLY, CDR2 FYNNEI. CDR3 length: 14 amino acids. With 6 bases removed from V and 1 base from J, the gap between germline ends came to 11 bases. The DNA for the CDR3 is TGTGCCAGCAGAAGCGGTCCCCGCACAGATACGCAGTATTTT. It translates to CASRSGPRTDTQYF.